This T cell receptor beta chain was sequenced for a study of regulatory T cells in long-lasting Graves disease. General observations from the study: Newly diagnosed patients had higher TCR diversity than persistent Graves' patients did. Possibly, accuracy suffered from the small sample size.

The TCR beta library used iRepertoire HTBI primers with Arm-PCR amplification of CDR3. TCRdb re-analysed the multiplex PCR reads in MiXCR, keeping a single row per CDR3 protein. The table shows about 470,000 distinct CDR3 sequences, with roughly 20% occurring only once. Indicated time point: persistent/refractory GD, antithyroid drugs over 5 years with positive TRAb. After RNA was extracted from PBMCs, the TCR library was made from it. Diagnosis followed American Thyroid Association guidelines for Graves' disease. This clonotype was seen ten or more times. Its antigen is still unknown. The clonotype originates from a female donor with Graves disease. Sequences were derived from peripheral blood mononuclear cells (PBMCs), sampled when the disease was refractory, from a patient treated with antithyroid drugs.

CDR3 sequence: CASSLLHSNQPQHF. Written as DNA, the CDR3 is TGCGCCAGCAGCTTACTTCATAGCAATCAGCCCCAGCATTTT. The chain employs TRBV5-1 and TRBJ1-5; D not resolved. Germline CDR1 SGHRS, CDR2 YFSETQ. Trimming shortened V by 2 bases and J by 0 bases, and 6 bases separated the two germline ends. The CDR3 consists of 14 residues.